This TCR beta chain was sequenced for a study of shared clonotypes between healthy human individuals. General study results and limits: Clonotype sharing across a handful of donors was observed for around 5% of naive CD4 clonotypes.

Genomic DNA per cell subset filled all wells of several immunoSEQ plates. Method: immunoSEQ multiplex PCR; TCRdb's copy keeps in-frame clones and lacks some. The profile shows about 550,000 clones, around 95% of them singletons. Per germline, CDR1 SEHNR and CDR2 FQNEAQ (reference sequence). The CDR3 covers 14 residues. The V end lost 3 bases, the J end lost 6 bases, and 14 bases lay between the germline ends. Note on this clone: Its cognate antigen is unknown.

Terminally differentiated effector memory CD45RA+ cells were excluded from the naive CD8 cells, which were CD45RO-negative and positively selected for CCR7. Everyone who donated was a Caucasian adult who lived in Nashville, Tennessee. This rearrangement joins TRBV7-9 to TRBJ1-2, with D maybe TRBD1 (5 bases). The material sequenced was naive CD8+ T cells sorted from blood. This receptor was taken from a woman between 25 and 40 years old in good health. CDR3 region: CASSFLGRGDGYTF. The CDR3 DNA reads TGTGCCAGCAGCTTTTTGGGGCGAGGGGATGGCTACACCTTC. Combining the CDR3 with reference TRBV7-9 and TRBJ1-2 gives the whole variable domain DTGVSQNPRHKITKRGQNVTFRCDPISEHNRLYWYRQTLGQGPEFLTYFQNEAQLEKSRLLSDRFSAERPKGSFSTLEIQRTEQGDSAMYLCASSFLGRGDGYTFGSGTRLTVV.